This T cell receptor beta chain was sequenced in a study of identical twins. Overall study findings and caveats: Models came in too low on out-of-frame TCR alpha sharing in monozygotic twins. Beta out-of-frame sequences showed weaker excess sharing between twins.

TCRdb independently ran MiXCR on the 5' RACE reads; one entry per CDR3 protein. The sample records about 550,000 distinct CDR3 sequences, 20% to 25% being singletons. This clonotype occurred a few times. Its target is unknown. This CDR3 has 16 amino acids. The V gene's germline CDR1 is WSHSY and CDR2 SAAADI. V was pared by 3 bases and J by 5 bases, with 17 bases between. These records were also assigned to another study, of yellow fever vaccine responses in identical twins.

This chain joins TRBV10-2 and TRBJ2-1; perhaps D is TRBD1 or TRBD2 (6 bases each). This clonotype was obtained from a woman aged 18 to 35 in good health. Source material: CD4+ T cells sorted from blood. The CDR3 DNA reads TGCGCCAGCAGTGACCCGCGGGCAAGGGGGGACAATGAGCAGTTCTTC. Protein sequence: CASSDPRARGDNEQFF.